Shown below are 25 T cell receptor beta chains from a single sample sequenced in a study of shared clonotypes between healthy human individuals (dated by TCRdb to 2020 to 2022). Libraries were built with the immunoSEQ multiplex PCR assay. Entries here come from immuneACCESS through TCRdb and include only in-frame sequences with V and J called. Some clones fail to appear in such tables; in the studies checked, an unresolved V gene covers under half of the shortfall, and the cause of the remainder is unknown. The table for this sample lists fewer than 550,000 clones; around 79% of them were counted only once. The ten largest account for roughly an eighth of the sample. The material sequenced was PBMCs. The source of these receptors is a woman between 40 and 55 years old in good health. Some clones in this sample may be carry-over from other donors' samples.

Details on this clone: A single base is all that separates this from a far larger clone, so a read error is likely. The sample has other DNA sequences that encode this CDR3 too. This rearrangement joins TRBV7-8 to TRBJ2-5; D remains ambiguous. Germline lookup yields CDR1 SGHVS and CDR2 FQNEAQ. This CDR3 is built from 14 residues. In nucleotides, the CDR3 is TGCGCCAGCAACCCTCCAAGCGAGTCACGGACCCAGTACTTC. Its translation is CASNPPSESRTQYF.

This clone showed up just a few times. The rearrangement joins TRBV11-2 to TRBJ2-7, with D perhaps matching TRBD1 (6 bases). V lost 5 bases and J lost 6, with 20 bases in between. The CDR3 has 15 residues. Germline V gene sequence: CDR1 SGHAT, CDR2 FQNNGV. Written as DNA, the CDR3 is TGTGCCAGCAGCCACCGAGGCAGGGGAGTAGGCGAGCAGTACTTC. Translating gives CASSHRGRGVGEQYF.

The chain is built from TRBV5-1 and TRBJ1-2; 8 bases map to TRBD1. Germline lookup yields CDR1 SGHRS and CDR2 YFSETQ. The CDR3 extends over 16 amino acids. V shed 0 bases and J 5 bases; nucleotides not matched to a gene: 9. CDR3 sequence: CASSLETGQGGYGYTF. CDR3 bases: TGCGCCAGCAGCTTGGAAACAGGACAGGGAGGGTATGGCTACACCTTC.

V is TRBV19 and J is TRBJ1-4, with 9 bases that match TRBD1. CDR1 and CDR2 (germline): LNHDA, SQIVND (reference sequence). V was pared by 5 bases and J by 7 bases, with 5 bases of the junction left unmatched. CDR3 length equals 14 residues. CDR3 coding DNA: TGTGCCAGTAGTTCACGGGACAGGGCTGAAAAACTGTTTTTT. Its translation: CASSSRDRAEKLFF.

This chain joins TRBV4-2 and TRBJ2-1; D unclear. Germline V gene sequence: CDR1 LGHNA, CDR2 YNFKEQ. This CDR3 contains 15 residues. Trimming stripped 3 bases from V and 3 bases from J, with 12 bases between. The CDR3 nucleotides read TGTGCCAGCAGCCAGGATCCAGGTGTCTACAATGAGCAGTTCTTC. Protein sequence: CASSQDPGVYNEQFF.

The rearrangement links TRBV28 to TRBJ1-3; D may be TRBD1 (5 bases). Between the trimmed V and J ends, which lost 9 bases and 1 base, there was a span of 16 bases. Germline V gene lookup returns CDR1 MDHEN and CDR2 SYDVKM. The CDR3 totals 15 residues. The CDR3 region is CASGGRLLSGNTIYF. DNA of the CDR3: TGTGCCAGTGGGGGACGGCTGCTTTCTGGAAACACCATATATTTT.

The rearrangement uses TRBV2 and TRBJ1-5; D is undetermined. This CDR3 region has 14 residues. The germline gives CDR1 SNHLY, CDR2 FYNNEI. V shed 7 bases and J shed 2 bases, with 12 bases lying between them. CDR3 nucleotides: TGTGCCAGCACTTTTCAGGTCGGCAATCAGCCCCAGCATTTT. Translated: CASTFQVGNQPQHF.

In its sample, this clone was seen a few times. The rearrangement joins TRBV7-9 to TRBJ1-4; D uncertain. This CDR3 has 13 amino acids. The ends were cut back, 4 bases at V and 5 bases at J, with 8 bases in the middle. Germline V lookup: CDR1 SEHNR, CDR2 FQNEAQ (reference sequence). The CDR3 loop reads CASSWIENEKLFF. The CDR3 DNA reads as TGTGCCAGCAGCTGGATCGAGAATGAAAAACTGTTTTTT. Combining the CDR3 with reference TRBV7-9 and TRBJ1-4 gives the whole variable domain DTGVSQNPRHKITKRGQNVTFRCDPISEHNRLYWYRQTLGQGPEFLTYFQNEAQLEKSRLLSDRFSAERPKGSFSTLEIQRTEQGDSAMYLCASSWIENEKLFFGSGTQLSVL.

V is TRBV7-2 and J is TRBJ1-2; the match to TRBD1 covers 10 bases. From germline, CDR1 is SGHTA and CDR2 FQGNSA. CDR3 size: 15 residues. Trimming at V came to 5 bases and at J to 4 bases, leaving 7 bases not matched to a gene. The CDR3 bases are TGTGCCAGCAGCCCTAGGGACAGGGGAGTCTATGGCTACACCTTC. Translated, it gives CASSPRDRGVYGYTF.

The chain couples TRBV7-2 to TRBJ2-5, with D unresolved. This CDR3 is built from 13 residues. The V gene's germline CDR1 is SGHTA and CDR2 FQGNSA. Between the trimmed V and J ends, which lost 2 bases and 2 bases, there was a span of 6 bases. The CDR3 DNA reads as TGTGCCAGCAGCTTAAGGTTGCAAGAGACCCAGTACTTC. It encodes CASSLRLQETQYF.

The sample holds a few counts of this clone. The chain employs TRBV10-3 and TRBJ1-1; D is ambiguous. The CDR3 has 12 residues. Germline values: CDR1 ENHRY, CDR2 SYGVKD. V was shortened by 0 bases and J by 9 bases, with 8 bases between the two germline ends. The CDR3 DNA reads as TGTGCCATCAGTGAGTCCACCAATCAAGCTTTCTTT. It yields the protein CAISESTNQAFF.

The chain couples TRBV10-3 to TRBJ2-2; D perhaps matches TRBD2 (5 bases). Germline V gene data show CDR1 as ENHRY and CDR2 as SYGVKD. V dropped 5 bases and J dropped 1 base, with 11 bases sitting between them. There are 15 residues in the CDR3. CDR3 in amino acids: CAISINAGNTGELFF. CDR3 sequence (DNA): TGTGCCATCAGTATAAATGCGGGGAACACCGGGGAGCTGTTTTTT.

This CDR3 is CASSLGGLAGRNEQYF. The CDR3 DNA follows: TGTGCCAGCAGTTTAGGGGGACTAGCGGGACGTAACGAGCAGTACTTC. The chain employs TRBV28 and TRBJ2-7, with 13 bases that match TRBD2. CDR1 is MDHEN and CDR2 is SYDVKM in the germline V gene. The ends lost 2 bases at V and 5 bases at J; junction bases unmatched: 6. The length of the CDR3 is 16 residues.

This chain connects TRBV30 to TRBJ1-2; 8 bases agree with TRBD1. Germline loops: CDR1 GTSNPN, CDR2 SVGIG (reference sequence). This CDR3 spans 15 amino acids. The J segment lost 8 bases and the V segment lost 0 bases, leaving 11 bases of the junction unmatched. The CDR3 region has the DNA TGTGCCTGGAGTGTACCGGTAACAGGGGGTTACGGCTACACCTTC. Translated, it gives CAWSVPVTGGYGYTF.

A note on this clone: The same CDR3 also results from other DNA sequences found in this sample. J is TRBJ2-3 and V is TRBV5-1; the D is unclear. The ends were cut back, 4 bases at V and 3 bases at J, with 9 bases in the middle. The CDR3 loop spans 13 amino acids. CDR1 and CDR2 from the germline V gene are SGHRS and YFSETQ. For the CDR3, the DNA is TGCGCCAGCAGCGGTACCCGGACAGATACGCAGTATTTT. Residues: CASSGTRTDTQYF. The full variable domain, in which reference TRBV5-1 and TRBJ2-3 provide the parts outside the CDR3, is KAGVTQTPRYLIKTRGQQVTLSCSPISGHRSVSWYQQTPGQGLQFLFEYFSETQRNKGNFPGRFSGRQFSNSRSEMNVSTLELGDSALYLCASSGTRTDTQYFGPGTRLTVL.

This rearrangement joins TRBV30 to TRBJ2-6; tentatively, D is TRBD2 (5 bases). Deletions cut 5 bases from V and 3 bases from J, with 11 bases between. This CDR3 is 14 amino acids long. Germline assignment: CDR1 GTSNPN and CDR2 SVGIG (reference sequence). CDR3 protein: CAWSRAGGANVLTF. The DNA of the CDR3 is TGTGCCTGGTCTAGGGCGGGTGGGGCCAACGTCCTGACTTTC.

The count of this clone is one. V is TRBV30 and J is TRBJ2-1; 7 nucleotides agree with TRBD2. This CDR3 region has 12 residues. V trimming: 1 base; J trimming: 6 bases; junction bases outside the gene matches: 0. Per the germline V gene, CDR1 is GTSNPN and CDR2 is SVGIG (reference sequence). For the CDR3, the DNA is TGTGCCTGGAGTGGGACTAGCAATGAGCAGTTCTTC. It is translated as CAWSGTSNEQFF.

This clone has only a few counts. The chain has TRBV4-2 and TRBJ2-5; a possible D gene is TRBD2 (6 bases). The V gene lost 1 base and the J gene lost 4 bases, with 10 bases spanning the gap. Per the germline V gene, CDR1 is LGHNA and CDR2 is YNFKEQ. This CDR3 comprises 14 residues. The CDR3: CASSQVRGGETQYF. The DNA for the CDR3 is TGTGCCAGCAGCCAAGTACGGGGAGGAGAGACCCAGTACTTC.

This chain uses TRBV7-9 with TRBJ1-4; 9 nucleotides line up with TRBD1. With V trimmed by 5 bases and J by 0 bases, 10 bases remained unmatched. The germline V gene has CDR1 SEHNR and CDR2 FQNEAQ (reference sequence). The CDR3 length is 18 residues. The CDR3 DNA is TGTGCCAGCAGCGCAGGGACAGGGCATTTTGCAACTAATGAAAAACTGTTTTTT. Amino acid sequence: CASSAGTGHFATNEKLFF.

The V gene is TRBV7-8, the J gene TRBJ2-2; TRBD2 matches at 10 bases. With 1 base clipped from V and 6 bases from J, the junction kept 8 bases outside the gene matches. This CDR3 has 17 amino acids. Germline CDR1 reads SGHVS; CDR2 reads FQNEAQ. The CDR3 bases are TGTGCCAGCAGCTTAGACGAGCGGGAGGGCTCAGCCGGGGAGCTGTTTTTT. This encodes CASSLDEREGSAGELFF. Using reference TRBV7-8 and TRBJ2-2 for the parts outside the CDR3, the full variable domain is GAGVSQSPRYKVAKRGQDVALRCDPISGHVSLFWYQQALGQGPEFLTYFQNEAQLDKSGLPSDRFFAERPEGSVSTLKIQRTQQEDSAVYLCASSLDEREGSAGELFFGEGSRLTVL.

V gene TRBV19 combines with J gene TRBJ1-4; tentatively, D is TRBD1 (6 bases). V dropped 6 bases and J dropped 3 bases, with 14 bases sitting between them. Looked up from germline, CDR1 is LNHDA and CDR2 is SQIVND (reference sequence). The CDR3 runs to 15 residues. DNA of the CDR3: TGTGCCAGTAGCTCCCCAGGGGAGGCTAATGAAAAACTGTTTTTT. Its translation is CASSSPGEANEKLFF. Full variable domain (remainder filled in from reference TRBV19 and TRBJ1-4): DGGITQSPKYLFRKEGQNVTLSCEQNLNHDAMYWYRQDPGQGLRLIYYSQIVNDFQKGDIAEGYSVSREKKESFPLTVTSAQKNPTAFYLCASSSPGEANEKLFFGSGTQLSVL.

The chain links TRBV5-1 to TRBJ2-6; 8 bases are shared with TRBD2. The CDR3 length is 15 residues. V was clipped by 4 bases and J by 2 bases; unmatched bases: 2. The germline gives CDR1 SGHRS, CDR2 YFSETQ. The CDR3 region is CASSPTSAGANVLTF. As DNA, the CDR3 is TGCGCCAGCAGCCCGACTAGCGCTGGGGCCAACGTCCTGACTTTC.

CDR3 coding DNA: TGTGCCAGCAGACGGATTCCCGCGCAAACCTACAATGAGCAGTTCTTC. It specifies CASRRIPAQTYNEQFF. The chain is built from TRBV27 and TRBJ2-1; D unclear. The CDR3 covers 16 residues. Trimming cost V 6 bases and J 2 bases, with 17 bases left between them. Looked up from germline, CDR1 is MNHEY and CDR2 is SMNVEV (reference sequence).

The genes are TRBV18 and TRBJ2-4, with D hard to call. CDR3 length: 13 amino acids. Deletions cut 6 bases from V and 1 base from J, with 7 bases between. The germline V gene encodes CDR1 KGHSH and CDR2 LQKENI. CDR3 nucleotides: TGTGCCAGCTCGTTGCGGGCCAAAAACATTCAGTACTTC. Residues: CASSLRAKNIQYF. The full variable domain, completed using reference TRBV18 and TRBJ2-4, is NAGVMQNPRHLVRRRGQEARLRCSPMKGHSHVYWYRQLPEEGLKFMVYLQKENIIDESGMPKERFSAEFPKEGPSILRIQQVVRGDSAAYFCASSLRAKNIQYFGAGTRLSVL.

This clone was recorded only once. The gene calls are TRBV6-6 and TRBJ1-4, with D possibly TRBD1 on 5 matching bases. The V and J ends lost 0 bases and 3 bases respectively, with 8 bases between them. The CDR3 totals 15 residues. Per germline, CDR1 MNHNY and CDR2 SVGAGI (reference sequence). CDR3 in amino acids: CASSYSIGANEKLFF. The DNA for the CDR3 is TGTGCCAGCAGTTACTCGATAGGGGCTAATGAAAAACTGTTTTTT.